Sequencing of this T cell receptor (beta chain) was carried out in a study of T cell responses to AZD1222 COVID-19 vaccine. Across the whole study: Pooled samples include second doses given at about 4 or 12 weeks. Study observations and caveats: Most donors were white British and more were female, and clonal diversity was possibly underestimated. Spike-wide vaccine-associated CD4 TCRs dominated at 160-218 and 743-854. Nearly half of the spike-specific TCRs reportedly recognize variant regions that carry no mutations.

This CDR3 is 13 amino acids long. Looked up from germline, CDR1 is MNHEY and CDR2 is SMNVEV (reference sequence). The V gene lost 2 bases and the J gene lost 4 bases, with 6 bases spanning the gap. Using immunoSEQ multiplex PCR, the repertoire was profiled, and TCRdb retains in-frame clones only, with some absent. Seen here are 100,000 or so clones, 80% to 90% observed once, and the top ten hold approximately 3.3%. Points on this clone: Its antigen is currently unknown.

The clonotype was recovered from an adult in good health. J is TRBJ2-1 and V is TRBV27; tentative D call: TRBD1 (6 bases). This specimen consisted of peripheral blood, obtained on day 0 of AZD1222 vaccination. CDR3 coding DNA: TGTGCCAGCAGTTTAACAGGGTACAATGAGCAGTTCTTC. It specifies CASSLTGYNEQFF.